A selection of T cell receptor beta chains follows, all from one sample in a study of T cell responses to AZD1222 COVID-19 vaccine. The table came from immunoSEQ multiplex PCR; TCRdb's copy has only in-frame clones and leaves some out. The sample consists of about 150,000 clones, approximately 89% of them appearing once. Sequenced here: peripheral blood, sampled on day 0 of AZD1222 vaccination. The receptor source for this set is an adult in good health. CDR3s include the opening cysteine and the closing phenylalanine or tryptophan. The order of the fields is V gene, J gene, CDR3 length, D gene, clone size, CDR3 protein, CDR3 DNA. A D gene is named only where the DNA matches it firmly. Not every row has a clone size; where given, it reads once, few, many or a size class.

>TRBV5-1|TRBJ2-5|14|TRBD1|-
CASTGGRGSETQYF
TGCGCCAGCACCGGAGGCAGGGGGTCGGAGACCCAGTACTTC
>TRBV7-9|TRBJ2-1|14|-|-
CASSLEGPNNEQFF
TGTGCCAGCAGCTTAGAGGGACCAAACAATGAGCAGTTCTTC
>TRBV10-2|TRBJ2-1|14|-|-
CASSGTGLYNEQFF
TGCGCCAGCAGTGGTACAGGGTTATACAATGAGCAGTTCTTC
>TRBV7-2|TRBJ2-1|13|-|-
CASSKYRVDGQFF
TGTGCCAGCAGCAAGTACAGGGTAGATGGGCAGTTCTTC
>TRBV7-2|TRBJ1-1|14|-|once
CASSLGGTNTEAFF
TGTGCCAGCAGCTTAGGGGGAACTAACACTGAAGCTTTCTTT
>TRBV6-2/TRBV6-3|TRBJ1-2|11|-|-
CASSYLWGYTF
TGTGCCAGCAGTTATCTGTGGGGCTACACCTTC
>TRBV7-9|TRBJ2-1|12|-|-
CASSSSINEQFF
TGTGCCAGCAGCTCTTCTATCAATGAGCAGTTCTTC
>TRBV28|TRBJ2-3|13|-|-
CASSLIPTDTQYF
TGTGCCAGCAGTTTAATTCCGACAGATACGCAGTATTTT
>TRBV13|TRBJ1-3|18|TRBD1|-
CASSLGLRGRGTGNTIYF
TGTGCCAGCAGCTTAGGCCTAAGGGGCAGGGGGACTGGAAACACCATATATTTT
>TRBV28|TRBJ1-4|14|TRBD1|-
CASSSGQHNEKLFF
TGTGCCAGCAGTTCGGGACAGCATAATGAAAAACTGTTTTTT
>TRBV7-2|TRBJ1-2|13|-|-
CASSSGGGYGYTF
TGTGCCAGCAGCTCTGGGGGTGGCTATGGCTACACCTTC
>TRBV7-9|TRBJ2-7|16|TRBD1|-
CASSHSGQVLSYEQYF
TGTGCCAGCAGCCATTCAGGACAGGTCCTCTCCTACGAGCAGTACTTC
>TRBV18|TRBJ2-3|15|-|-
CASSPSDPSTDTQYF
TGTGCCAGCTCACCCAGCGATCCGAGCACAGATACGCAGTATTTT
>TRBV19|TRBJ1-5|14|-|-
CASSIRAANQPQHF
TGTGCCAGTAGTATAAGGGCCGCTAATCAGCCCCAGCATTTT
>TRBV5-1|TRBJ2-3|12|-|-
CASSFGADTQYF
TGCGCCAGCAGCTTTGGCGCAGATACGCAGTATTTT
>TRBV29-1|TRBJ2-4|13|-|-
CSVAGGDKNIQYF
TGCAGCGTTGCAGGGGGGGATAAGAACATTCAGTACTTC
>TRBV28|TRBJ1-2|15|TRBD1|-
CASSLYGQGKYGYTF
TGTGCCAGCAGTTTGTATGGACAGGGGAAATATGGCTACACCTTC
>TRBV6-5|TRBJ2-5|14|-|-
CASTDTGSEETQYF
TGTGCCAGCACCGATACAGGTAGCGAAGAGACCCAGTACTTC
>TRBV28|TRBJ1-2|14|TRBD1|-
CASSLAQGIYGYTF
TGTGCCAGCAGTTTAGCACAGGGGATCTATGGCTACACCTTC
>TRBV19|TRBJ1-5|14|-|-
CACRGPRGNQPQHF
TGTGCCTGTCGGGGGCCGAGGGGCAATCAGCCCCAGCATTTT
>TRBV7-2|TRBJ2-5|18|-|-
CASSPLDPTGLYQETQYF
TGTGCCAGCAGCCCACTTGACCCGACAGGACTCTACCAAGAGACCCAGTACTTC
>TRBV7-2|TRBJ2-7|13|-|-
CASSFTSAYEQYF
TGTGCCAGCAGCTTCACTAGTGCTTACGAGCAGTACTTC
>TRBV5-1|TRBJ2-5|16|-|-
CASSLAPSGARETQYF
TGCGCCAGCAGCTTGGCCCCCTCGGGGGCCCGGGAGACCCAGTACTTC
>TRBV7-9|TRBJ2-7|14|TRBD1|-
CASSQTGVVNEQYF
TGTGCCAGCAGCCAAACAGGGGTGGTGAACGAGCAGTACTTC
>TRBV7-2|TRBJ2-1|15|-|-
CASSRTSGFYNEQFF
TGTGCCAGCAGCCGGACGTCAGGTTTCTACAATGAGCAGTTCTTC
>TRBV28|TRBJ2-1|12|-|-
CASRTDLRQQFF
TGTGCCAGCAGAACGGACCTACGACAGCAGTTCTTC
>TRBV29-1|TRBJ1-2|14|TRBD1|-
CSVEVWTGGDGYTF
TGCAGCGTTGAAGTTTGGACAGGGGGCGATGGCTACACCTTC
>TRBV2|TRBJ2-5|15|TRBD2|medium-sized
CASTYSSGGQETQYF
TGTGCCAGCACCTACTCAAGCGGGGGGCAAGAGACCCAGTACTTC
>TRBV29-1|TRBJ1-4|14|-|-
CSVGWGPTNEKLFF
TGCAGCGTTGGGTGGGGCCCAACTAATGAAAAACTGTTTTTT
>TRBV27|TRBJ2-1|16|TRBD2|-
CASSLSTSGSDNEQFF
TGTGCCAGCAGTTTGTCTACTAGCGGGAGTGACAATGAGCAGTTCTTC
>TRBV27|TRBJ1-2|13|-|-
CASSSGRNYGYTF
TGTGCCAGCAGTTCCGGACGGAACTATGGCTACACCTTC
>TRBV19|TRBJ1-6|17|-|-
CASSRRASRIRGSPLHF
TGTGCCAGTAGTCGCAGGGCCAGCCGTATTCGGGGTTCACCCCTCCACTTT
>TRBV7-2|TRBJ2-7|19|TRBD2|-
CASSPKNRVGLAVPYEQYF
TGTGCCAGCAGCCCTAAAAACAGAGTGGGACTAGCGGTACCCTACGAGCAGTACTTC
>TRBV27|TRBJ2-2|16|TRBD2|few
CASSEGLAGSTGELFF
TGTGCCAGCAGCGAAGGACTAGCGGGATCCACCGGGGAGCTGTTTTTT
>TRBV28|TRBJ1-5|12|-|-
CASSSSYQPQHF
TGTGCCAGCAGTTCGTCATATCAGCCCCAGCATTTT
>TRBV11-2|TRBJ1-6|14|-|-
CASSRRGFNSPLHF
TGTGCCAGCAGCCGCAGGGGATTTAATTCACCCCTCCACTTT
>TRBV5-1|TRBJ2-1|15|TRBD2|-
CASSFTSGGNNEQFF
TGCGCCAGCAGCTTTACTAGCGGGGGTAACAATGAGCAGTTCTTC
>TRBV9|TRBJ2-1|16|TRBD2|once
CASSVYGRASYNEQFF
TGTGCCAGCAGCGTTTACGGGAGGGCTTCCTACAATGAGCAGTTCTTC
>TRBV7-3|TRBJ1-1|14|-|few
CASSLWQKGTEAFF
TGTGCCAGCAGCTTATGGCAAAAGGGGACTGAAGCTTTCTTT
>TRBV5-5|TRBJ2-7|18|TRBD1|-
CASSLWGRRGQGIGEQYF
TGTGCCAGCAGCTTGTGGGGCCGGCGGGGACAGGGGATAGGCGAGCAGTACTTC
>TRBV14|TRBJ2-5|14|-|-
CASSPPVGLETQYF
TGTGCCAGCAGCCCCCCGGTGGGTCTGGAGACCCAGTACTTC
>TRBV19|TRBJ2-1|14|-|-
CASSIEGLPGEQFF
TGTGCCAGTAGTATAGAGGGACTCCCGGGTGAGCAGTTCTTC
>TRBV2|TRBJ2-2|15|TRBD1|-
CASSVEQGSVGELFF
TGTGCCAGCAGTGTGGAACAGGGGAGCGTCGGGGAGCTGTTTTTT
>TRBV10-3|TRBJ2-7|11|-|-
CAISESFEQYF
TGTGCCATCAGTGAGTCTTTCGAGCAGTACTTC
>TRBV6-5|TRBJ1-6|15|-|-
CASSYDEASNSPLHF
TGTGCCAGCAGTTACGATGAGGCTTCGAATTCACCCCTCCACTTT
>TRBV7-2|TRBJ1-3|16|TRBD1|once
CASSQGTGRAGNTIYF
TGTGCCAGCAGCCAAGGGACAGGGCGAGCTGGAAACACCATATATTTT
>TRBV3-1/TRBV3-2|TRBJ2-4|15|-|-
CASSQGGLAKNIQYF
TGTGCCAGCAGCCAGGGCGGATTAGCCAAAAACATTCAGTACTTC
>TRBV28|TRBJ2-3|20|TRBD2|-
CASSFYTARGTSGTTDTQYF
TGTGCCAGCAGTTTCTACACCGCCCGTGGGACTAGCGGGACGACAGATACGCAGTATTTT
>TRBV29-1|TRBJ2-1|14|TRBD2|-
CSARTSGGYNEQFF
TGCAGCGCCCGGACTAGCGGAGGCTACAATGAGCAGTTCTTC
>TRBV28|TRBJ2-7|13|-|-
CASSAGVTYEQYF
TGTGCCAGCAGTGCCGGAGTCACCTACGAGCAGTACTTC